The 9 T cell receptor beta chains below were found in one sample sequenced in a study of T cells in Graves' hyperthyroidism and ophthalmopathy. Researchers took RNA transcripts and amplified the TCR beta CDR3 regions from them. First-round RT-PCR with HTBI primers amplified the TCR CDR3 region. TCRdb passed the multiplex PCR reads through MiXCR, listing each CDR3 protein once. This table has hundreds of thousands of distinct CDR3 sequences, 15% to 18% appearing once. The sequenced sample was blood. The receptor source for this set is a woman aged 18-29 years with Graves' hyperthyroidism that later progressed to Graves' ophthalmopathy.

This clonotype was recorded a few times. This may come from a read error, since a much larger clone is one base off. For the CDR3, the DNA is TGCAGCGTTGTGGGGGGACCGACTCGGCCCTACGAGCAGTTCTTC. Residues: CSVVGGPTRPYEQFF. The rearrangement links TRBV29-1 to TRBJ2-7, with D perhaps TRBD2 (6 bases). The J call is doubtful: the DNA matches TRBJ2-1 better. CDR1 and CDR2 (germline): SQVTM, ANQGSEA. This CDR3 has 15 amino acids.

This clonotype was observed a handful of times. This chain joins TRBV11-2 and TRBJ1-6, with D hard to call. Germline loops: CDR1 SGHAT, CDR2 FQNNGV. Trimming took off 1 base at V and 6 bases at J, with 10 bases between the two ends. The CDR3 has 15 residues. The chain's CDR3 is CASSLGPRANSPLHF. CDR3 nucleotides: TGTGCCAGCAGCTTAGGCCCACGGGCTAATTCACCCCTCCACTTT.

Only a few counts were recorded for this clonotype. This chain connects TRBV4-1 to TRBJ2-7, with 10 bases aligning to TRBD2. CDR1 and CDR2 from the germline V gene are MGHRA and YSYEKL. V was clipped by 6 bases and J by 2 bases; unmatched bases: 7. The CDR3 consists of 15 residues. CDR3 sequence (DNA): TGCGCCAGCAGAACCCGACTAGCGGGCCCCTACGAGCAGTACTTC. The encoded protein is CASRTRLAGPYEQYF.

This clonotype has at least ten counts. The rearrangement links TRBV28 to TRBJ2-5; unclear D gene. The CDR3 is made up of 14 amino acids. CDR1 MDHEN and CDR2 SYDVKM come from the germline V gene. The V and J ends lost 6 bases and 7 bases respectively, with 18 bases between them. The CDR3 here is CASRSTDRSGTQYF. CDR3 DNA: TGTGCCAGCAGGAGTACGGACCGTTCGGGGACCCAGTACTTC.

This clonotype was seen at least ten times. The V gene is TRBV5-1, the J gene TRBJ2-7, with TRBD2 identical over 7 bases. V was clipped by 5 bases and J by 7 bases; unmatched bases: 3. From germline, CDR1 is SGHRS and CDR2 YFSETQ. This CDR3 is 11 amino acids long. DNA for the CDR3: TGCGCCAGCAGTTGGGGGGGAGAGCAGTACTTC. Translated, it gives CASSWGGEQYF.

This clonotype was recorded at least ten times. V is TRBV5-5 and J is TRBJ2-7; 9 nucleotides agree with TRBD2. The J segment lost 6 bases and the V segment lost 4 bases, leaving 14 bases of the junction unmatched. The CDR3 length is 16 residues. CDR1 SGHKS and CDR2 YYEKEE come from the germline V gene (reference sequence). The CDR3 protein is CASSPIPSGRIGEQYF. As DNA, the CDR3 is TGTGCCAGCAGCCCCATTCCCAGCGGGAGGATTGGCGAGCAGTACTTC.

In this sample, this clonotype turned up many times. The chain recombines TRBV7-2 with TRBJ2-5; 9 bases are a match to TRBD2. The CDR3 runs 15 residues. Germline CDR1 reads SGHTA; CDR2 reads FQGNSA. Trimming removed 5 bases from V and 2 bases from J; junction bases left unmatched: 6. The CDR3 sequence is CASSTLAGAQETQYF. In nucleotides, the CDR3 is TGTGCCAGCAGCACTTTAGCGGGAGCACAAGAGACCCAGTACTTC.

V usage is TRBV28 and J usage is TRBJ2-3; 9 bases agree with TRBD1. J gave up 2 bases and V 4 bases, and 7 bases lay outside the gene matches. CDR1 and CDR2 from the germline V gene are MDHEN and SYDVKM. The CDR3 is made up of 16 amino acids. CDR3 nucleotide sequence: TGTGCCAGCAGTTCAAGCCGGGACAGGGTCACAGATACGCAGTATTTT. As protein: CASSSSRDRVTDTQYF. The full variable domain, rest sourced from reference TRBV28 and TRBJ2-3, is DVKVTQSSRYLVKRTGEKVFLECVQDMDHENMFWYRQDPGLGLRLIYFSYDVKMKEKGDIPEGYSVSREKKERFSLILESASTNQTSMYLCASSSSRDRVTDTQYFGPGTRLTVL.

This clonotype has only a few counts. The CDR3 coding sequence is TGTGCCAGCAGTGCTGGACTAGCGGGAGTCAATGAGCAGTTCTTC. This gives the protein CASSAGLAGVNEQFF. The genes are TRBV6-1 and TRBJ2-1; 13 nucleotides match TRBD2. The CDR3 has 15 amino acids. Unmatched junction bases numbered 3, after V lost 4 bases and J lost 6 bases. Per germline, CDR1 MNHNS and CDR2 SASEGT.